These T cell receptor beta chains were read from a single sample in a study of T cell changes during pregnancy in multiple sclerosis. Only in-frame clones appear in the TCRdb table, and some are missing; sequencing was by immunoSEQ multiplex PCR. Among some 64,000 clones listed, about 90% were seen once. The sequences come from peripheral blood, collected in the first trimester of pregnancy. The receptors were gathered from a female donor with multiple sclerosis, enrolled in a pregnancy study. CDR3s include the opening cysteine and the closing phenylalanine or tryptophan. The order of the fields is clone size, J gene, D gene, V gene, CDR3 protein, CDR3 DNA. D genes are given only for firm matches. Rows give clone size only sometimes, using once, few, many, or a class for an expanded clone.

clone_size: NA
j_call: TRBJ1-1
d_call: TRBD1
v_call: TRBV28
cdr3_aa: CASRIQGSGEAFF
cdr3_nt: TGTGCCAGCAGGATACAGGGGTCCGGTGAAGCTTTCTTT

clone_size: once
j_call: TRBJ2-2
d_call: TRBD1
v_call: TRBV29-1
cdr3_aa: CSVVSGQGYTGELFF
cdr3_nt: TGCAGCGTTGTTTCGGGACAGGGCTACACCGGGGAGCTGTTTTTT

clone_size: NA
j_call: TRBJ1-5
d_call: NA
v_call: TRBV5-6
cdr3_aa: CASSLWRNSNQPQHF
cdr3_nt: TGTGCCAGCAGCTTGTGGAGAAATAGCAATCAGCCCCAGCATTTT

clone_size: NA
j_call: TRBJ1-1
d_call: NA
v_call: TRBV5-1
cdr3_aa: CASSLGDRNTEAFF
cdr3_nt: TGCGCCAGCAGCTTGGGAGACAGGAACACTGAAGCTTTCTTT

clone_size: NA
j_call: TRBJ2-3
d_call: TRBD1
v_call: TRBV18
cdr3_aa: CASSRGQGTTDTQYF
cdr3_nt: TGTGCCAGCTCAAGGGGACAGGGAACGACAGATACGCAGTATTTT

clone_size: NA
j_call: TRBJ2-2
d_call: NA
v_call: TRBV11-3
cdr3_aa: CASSAGQRQRNTGELFF
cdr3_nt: TGTGCCAGCAGCGCCGGGCAGAGACAGCGTAACACCGGGGAGCTGTTTTTT

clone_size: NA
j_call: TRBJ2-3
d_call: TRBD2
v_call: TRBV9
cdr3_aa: CASSSPRGLVVPQSTDTQYF
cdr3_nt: TGTGCCAGCAGCTCTCCCCGGGGACTAGTGGTACCTCAAAGCACAGATACGCAGTATTTT

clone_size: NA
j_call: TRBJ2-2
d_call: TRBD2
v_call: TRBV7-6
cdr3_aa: CASSLASYLQAGDDTGELFF
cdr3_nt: TGTGCCAGCAGCTTAGCAAGCTACCTTCAAGCGGGAGATGACACCGGGGAGCTGTTTTTT

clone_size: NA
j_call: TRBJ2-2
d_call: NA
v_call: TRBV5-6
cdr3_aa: CASSRMTRKDTGELFF
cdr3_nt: TGTGCCAGCAGCCGTATGACCAGGAAGGACACCGGGGAGCTGTTTTTT

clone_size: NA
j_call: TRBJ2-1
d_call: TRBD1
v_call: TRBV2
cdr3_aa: CASSEEQGEVYNEQFF
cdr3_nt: TGTGCCAGCAGTGAGGAGCAGGGGGAAGTCTACAATGAGCAGTTCTTC

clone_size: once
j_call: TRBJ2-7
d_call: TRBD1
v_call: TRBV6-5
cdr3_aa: CASSYLWTGGRNEQYF
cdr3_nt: TGTGCCAGCAGTTATCTCTGGACAGGGGGCAGAAACGAGCAGTACTTC

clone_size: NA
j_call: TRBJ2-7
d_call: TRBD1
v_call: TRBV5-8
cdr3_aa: CASSTRGYRSDEQYF
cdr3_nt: TGTGCCAGCAGTACCAGGGGGTATCGGTCTGACGAGCAGTACTTC

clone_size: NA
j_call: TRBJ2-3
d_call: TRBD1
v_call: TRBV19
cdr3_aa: CASRTGMSDTQYF
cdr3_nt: TGTGCCAGTCGGACAGGGATGTCAGATACGCAGTATTTT

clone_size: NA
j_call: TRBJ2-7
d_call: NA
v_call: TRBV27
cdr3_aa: CASSPDRFSYEQYF
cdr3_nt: TGTGCCAGCAGTCCAGACAGGTTCTCCTACGAGCAGTACTTC

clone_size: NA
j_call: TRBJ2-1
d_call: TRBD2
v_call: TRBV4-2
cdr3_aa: CASSLRRASGIAYNEQFF
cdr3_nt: TGTGCCAGCAGCCTCAGACGAGCTAGCGGGATTGCCTACAATGAGCAGTTCTTC

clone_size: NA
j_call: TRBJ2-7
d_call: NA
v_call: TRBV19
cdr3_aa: CASSIEVGGSYEQYF
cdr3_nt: TGTGCCAGTAGTATAGAGGTCGGGGGCTCCTACGAGCAGTACTTC

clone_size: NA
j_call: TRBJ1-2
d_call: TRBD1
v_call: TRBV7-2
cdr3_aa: CASSLAGTVRGYTF
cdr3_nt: TGTGCCAGCAGCTTAGCCGGGACAGTCAGAGGCTACACCTTC

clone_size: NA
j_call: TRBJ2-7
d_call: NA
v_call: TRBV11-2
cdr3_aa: CASSSLEGLGVYEQYF
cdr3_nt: TGTGCCAGCAGCTCCCTGGAGGGTTTAGGCGTGTACGAGCAGTACTTC

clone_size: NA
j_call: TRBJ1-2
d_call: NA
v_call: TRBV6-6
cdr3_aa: CASNTGFYGYTF
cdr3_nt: TGTGCCAGCAATACAGGGTTTTATGGCTACACCTTC

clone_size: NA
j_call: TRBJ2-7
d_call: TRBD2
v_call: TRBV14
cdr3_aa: CASSQPFKREFHEQYF
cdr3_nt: TGTGCCAGCAGCCAACCGTTCAAGCGGGAGTTTCACGAGCAGTACTTC

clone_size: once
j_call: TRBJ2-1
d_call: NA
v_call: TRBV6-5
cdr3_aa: CASSYSSTIYNEQFF
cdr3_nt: TGTGCCAGCAGTTACTCGAGCACGATCTACAATGAGCAGTTCTTC

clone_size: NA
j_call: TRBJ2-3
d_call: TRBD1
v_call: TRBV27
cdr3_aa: CASSLTVPGQGTTFTDTQYF
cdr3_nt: TGTGCCAGCAGTTTAACCGTCCCGGGACAGGGAACCACTTTCACAGATACGCAGTATTTT